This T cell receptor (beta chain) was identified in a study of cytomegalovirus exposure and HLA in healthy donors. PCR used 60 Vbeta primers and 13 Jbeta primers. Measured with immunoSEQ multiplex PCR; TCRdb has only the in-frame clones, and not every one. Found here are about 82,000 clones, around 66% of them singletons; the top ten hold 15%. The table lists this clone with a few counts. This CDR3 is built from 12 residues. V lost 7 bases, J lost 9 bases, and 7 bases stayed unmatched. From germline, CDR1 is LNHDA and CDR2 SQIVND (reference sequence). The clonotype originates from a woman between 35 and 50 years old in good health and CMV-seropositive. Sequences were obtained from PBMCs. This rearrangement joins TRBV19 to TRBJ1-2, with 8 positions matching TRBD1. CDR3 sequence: CASTATGARYTF. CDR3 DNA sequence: TGTGCCAGTACCGCGACAGGGGCCCGCTACACCTTC.